This record concerns one T cell receptor beta chain sequence. The data are from a study of shared T cell receptors in the human thymus. Libraries were prepared by immunoSEQ multiplex PCR; TCRdb keeps only in-frame clonotypes and omits some of them. The sample includes 450,000 to 650,000 clones, approximately 80% of them seen just once. This CDR3 is 14 amino acids long. CDR1 is MNHNS and CDR2 is SASEGT in the germline V gene. Trimming removed 6 bases from V and 7 bases from J; junction bases left unmatched: 9. These data were also filed under a second study, of human thymus T cells. From that second work: Resections removed during corrective heart surgery provided the thymus tissue used. Seemingly biased V and J gene usage marked thymic and blood repertoires.

The TCR sequence derives from a boy in the first two years of life with a congenital heart defect. This sequence joins TRBV6-1 and TRBJ1-1, with 9 bases matching TRBD1. Sequencing was done on a sample of thymocytes. The chain's CDR3 is CASSLGDRVGEAFF. CDR3 bases: TGTGCCAGCAGCCTGGGGGACAGGGTGGGTGAAGCTTTCTTT.